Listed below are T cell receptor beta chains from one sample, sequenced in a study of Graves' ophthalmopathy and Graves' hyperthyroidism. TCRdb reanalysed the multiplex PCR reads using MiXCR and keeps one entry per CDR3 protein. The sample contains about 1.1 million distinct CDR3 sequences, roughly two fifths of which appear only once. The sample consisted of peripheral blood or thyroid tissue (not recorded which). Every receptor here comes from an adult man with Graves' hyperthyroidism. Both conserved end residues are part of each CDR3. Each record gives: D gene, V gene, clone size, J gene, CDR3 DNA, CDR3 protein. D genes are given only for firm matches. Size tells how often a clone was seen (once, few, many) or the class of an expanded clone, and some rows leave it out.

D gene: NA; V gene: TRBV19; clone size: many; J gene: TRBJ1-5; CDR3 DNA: TGTGCCAGTAGTGCTACAGGGTTCCTCGGCAATCAGCCCCAGCATTTT; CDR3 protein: CASSATGFLGNQPQHF
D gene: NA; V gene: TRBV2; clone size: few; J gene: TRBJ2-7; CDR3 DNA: TGTGCCAGCAGCGGAGGTGAATACGAGCAGTACTTC; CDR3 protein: CASSGGEYEQYF
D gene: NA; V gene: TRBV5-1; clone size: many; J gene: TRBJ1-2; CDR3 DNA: TGCGCCAGCAGCTCCGGTAGGGGGGGCGAGTATGGCTACACCTTC; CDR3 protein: CASSSGRGGEYGYTF
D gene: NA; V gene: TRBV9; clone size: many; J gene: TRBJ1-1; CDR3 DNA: TGTGCCAGCAGCGGCGGTGGTCTCGACACTGAAGCTTTCTTT; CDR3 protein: CASSGGGLDTEAFF
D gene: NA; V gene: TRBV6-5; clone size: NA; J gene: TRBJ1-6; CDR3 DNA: TGTGCCAGCGGAACGACAGGTTTCTCACCCCTCCACTTT; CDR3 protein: CASGTTGFSPLHF
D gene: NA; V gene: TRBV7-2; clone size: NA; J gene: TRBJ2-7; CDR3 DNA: TGTGCCAGCAGCTTACAGATCGCGGTGAACGAGCAGTACTTC; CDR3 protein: CASSLQIAVNEQYF
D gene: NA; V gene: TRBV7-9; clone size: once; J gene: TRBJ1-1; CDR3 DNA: TGTGCCAGCAGCTTAGGGGACATATGGGTCACTGAAGCTTTCTTT; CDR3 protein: CASSLGDIWVTEAFF
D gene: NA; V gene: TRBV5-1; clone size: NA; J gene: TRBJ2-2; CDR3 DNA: TGCGCCAGCAGCTTGATGGGCATCGCGAACACCGGGGAGCTGTTTTTT; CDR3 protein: CASSLMGIANTGELFF
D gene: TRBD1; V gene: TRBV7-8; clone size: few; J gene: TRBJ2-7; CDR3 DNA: TGTGCCAGCAGCTTAATCGGGACAGGCTCCTACGAGCAGTACTTC; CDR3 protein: CASSLIGTGSYEQYF
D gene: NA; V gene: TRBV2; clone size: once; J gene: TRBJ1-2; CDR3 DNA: TGTGCCAGCAGTGAGTCAGCCATTCTAGGCTTCTTC; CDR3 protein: CASSESAILGFF
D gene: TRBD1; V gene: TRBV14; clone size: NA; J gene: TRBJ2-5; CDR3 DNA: TGTGCCAGCAGCCAAGAGGCCGGAGGGACAGGGTACCAAGAGACCCAGTACTTC; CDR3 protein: CASSQEAGGTGYQETQYF
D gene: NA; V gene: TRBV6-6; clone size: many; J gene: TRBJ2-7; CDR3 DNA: TGTGCCAGCAGCCGCGGGACGAGCTCCTACGAGCAGTACTTC; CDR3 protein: CASSRGTSSYEQYF
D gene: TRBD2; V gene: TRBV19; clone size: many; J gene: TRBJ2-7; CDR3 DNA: TGTGCCAGTAGTAGACTCGCCGGGACTATGGGCGAGCAGTACTTC; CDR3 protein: CASSRLAGTMGEQYF
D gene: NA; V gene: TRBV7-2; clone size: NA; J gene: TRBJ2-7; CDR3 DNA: TGTGCCAGCAGCCCGGGGAGGAGGGCCTACGAGCAATACTTC; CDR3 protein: CASSPGRRAYEQYF
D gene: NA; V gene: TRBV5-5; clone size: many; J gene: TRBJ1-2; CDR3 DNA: TGTGCCAGCAGCTTGGCGGGACAAATCAACTATGGCTACACCTTC; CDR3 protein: CASSLAGQINYGYTF
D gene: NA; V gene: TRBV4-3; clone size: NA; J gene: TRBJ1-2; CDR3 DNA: TGCGCCAGCAGCCAAGACTTTGGGGAGGATGCCTACACCTTC; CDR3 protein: CASSQDFGEDAYTF
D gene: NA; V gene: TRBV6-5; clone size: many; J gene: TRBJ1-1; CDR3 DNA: TGTGCCAGCAGTTTAACCCCGTCCTCTGCAGGGGCTTTCTTT; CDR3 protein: CASSLTPSSAGAFF
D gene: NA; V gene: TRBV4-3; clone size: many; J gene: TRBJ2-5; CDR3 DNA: TGCGCCAGCAGCGACCAAGGGGTGCGGACCCAGTACTTC; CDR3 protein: CASSDQGVRTQYF
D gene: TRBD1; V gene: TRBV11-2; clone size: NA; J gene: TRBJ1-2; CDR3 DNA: TGTGCCAGCGGCCCCAAAGACAGGGGTTTCGGCTACACCTTC; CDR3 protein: CASGPKDRGFGYTF
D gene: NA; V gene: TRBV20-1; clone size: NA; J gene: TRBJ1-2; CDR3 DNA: TGCAGTGCCTTCTCAGCGGATGGCTACACCTTC; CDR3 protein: CSAFSADGYTF
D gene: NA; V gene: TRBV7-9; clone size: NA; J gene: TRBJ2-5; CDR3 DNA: TGTGCCAGCACCGCCGCGAGAGGGGCCCAGTACTTC; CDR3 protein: CASTAARGAQYF
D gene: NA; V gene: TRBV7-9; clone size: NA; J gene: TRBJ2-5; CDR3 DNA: TGTGCCAGCAGCACCCAACCGGGTGGGTCCGGGGACCAAGAGACCCAGTACTTC; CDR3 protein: CASSTQPGGSGDQETQYF
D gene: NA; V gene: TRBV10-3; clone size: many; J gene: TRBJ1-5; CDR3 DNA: TGTGCCATCAGTGCGGGCGGGCAGCCCCAGCATTTT; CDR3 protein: CAISAGGQPQHF
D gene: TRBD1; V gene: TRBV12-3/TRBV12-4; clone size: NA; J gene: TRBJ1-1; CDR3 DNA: TGTGCCACCAACAGGGGAGGAAGCACTGAAGCTTTCTTT; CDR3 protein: CATNRGGSTEAFF
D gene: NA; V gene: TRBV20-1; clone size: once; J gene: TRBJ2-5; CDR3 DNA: TGCAGTGCTAGGGACCCGGTGGGGGAGACCCAGTACTTC; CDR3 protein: CSARDPVGETQYF
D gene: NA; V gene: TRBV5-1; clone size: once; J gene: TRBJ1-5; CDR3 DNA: TGCGCCAGCAGCTTCCGACGGATCCAGGGACTCCACCCTCAGCCCCAGCATTTT; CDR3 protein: CASSFRRIQGLHPQPQHF
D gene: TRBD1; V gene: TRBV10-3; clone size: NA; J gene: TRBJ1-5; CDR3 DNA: TGTGCCATCTCAGGTCAGGGGGCGAAAAATTCCCAGCATTTT; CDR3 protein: CAISGQGAKNSQHF
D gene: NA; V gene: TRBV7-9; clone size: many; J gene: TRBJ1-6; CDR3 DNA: TGTGCCAGCAGCTCGCCCCATGGGGGGATTTCTTCACCCCTCCACTTT; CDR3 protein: CASSSPHGGISSPLHF
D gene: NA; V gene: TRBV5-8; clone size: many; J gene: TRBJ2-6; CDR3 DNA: TGTGCCAGCAGCTCCGCAGGGTACTCTGGGGCCAACGTCCTGACTTTC; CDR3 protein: CASSSAGYSGANVLTF
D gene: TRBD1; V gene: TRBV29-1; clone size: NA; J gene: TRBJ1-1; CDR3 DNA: TGCAGCGTTGGGAGTGGGACAGGGGCCCAAAGTTCTGAAGCTTTCTTT; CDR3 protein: CSVGSGTGAQSSEAFF
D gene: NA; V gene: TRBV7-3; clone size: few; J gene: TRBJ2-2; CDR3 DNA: TGTGCCAGCAGCTTAAGTGCGGCCGGGGAGCTGTTTTTT; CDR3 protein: CASSLSAAGELFF
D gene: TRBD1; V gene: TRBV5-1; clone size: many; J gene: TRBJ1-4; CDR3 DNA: TGCGCCAGCCAACGGGACAGGGGCGGAAAACTGTTTTTT; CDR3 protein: CASQRDRGGKLFF
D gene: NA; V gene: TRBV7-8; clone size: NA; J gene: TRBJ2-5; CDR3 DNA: TGTGCCAGCAGCCAAGACGGCACACACGAGGAGACCCAGTACTTC; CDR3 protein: CASSQDGTHEETQYF
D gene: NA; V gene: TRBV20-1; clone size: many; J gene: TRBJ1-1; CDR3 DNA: TGCAGTGCCCGGAAGGGACGGACCGTGAACACTGAAGCTTTCTTT; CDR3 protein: CSARKGRTVNTEAFF
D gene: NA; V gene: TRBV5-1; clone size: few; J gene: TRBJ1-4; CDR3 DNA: TGCGCCAGCAGCTCGAGCGGACAGCCAACTAATGAAAAACTGTTTTTT; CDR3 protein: CASSSSGQPTNEKLFF
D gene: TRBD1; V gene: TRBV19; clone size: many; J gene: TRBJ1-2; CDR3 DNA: TGTGCCAGTAGTTCGTCAGGGGGCTATGGCTACACCTTC; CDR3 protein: CASSSSGGYGYTF
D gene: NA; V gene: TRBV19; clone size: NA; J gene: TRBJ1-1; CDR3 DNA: TGTGCCAGTAGAGAGAACTCGAACACTGAAGCTTTCTTT; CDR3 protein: CASRENSNTEAFF
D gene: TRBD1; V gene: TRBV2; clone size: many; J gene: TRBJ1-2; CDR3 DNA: TGTGCCAGCAGTACTGACAGGGTGAGCGGCCACACCTTC; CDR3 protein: CASSTDRVSGHTF
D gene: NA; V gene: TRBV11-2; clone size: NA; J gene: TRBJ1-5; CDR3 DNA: TGTGCCAGCAGCGACGGGACGGGGTTTGGGACCCAGCATTTT; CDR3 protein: CASSDGTGFGTQHF
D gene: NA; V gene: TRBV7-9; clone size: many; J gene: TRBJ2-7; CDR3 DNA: TGTGCCAGCAGCTCGAGTGGGGTTCCCTACGAGCAGTACTTC; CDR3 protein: CASSSSGVPYEQYF
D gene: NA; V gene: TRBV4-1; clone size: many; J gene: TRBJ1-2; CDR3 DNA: TGCGCCAGCAGCCAAGATCCCAGGCGGAGGGGCTACACCTTC; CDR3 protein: CASSQDPRRRGYTF